What follows are 14 T cell receptor beta chains derived from one specimen sequenced in a study of blood T cells in healthy people across ages. A second PCR, run for 7 to 11 cycles, used a sample-barcoded 5' primer plus a J-beta primer mix. One entry per CDR3 protein, called by TCRdb with MiXCR from the 5' RACE reads. The repertoire consists of 450,000 to 700,000 distinct CDR3 sequences, with 27% occurring once and the leading ten covering around 18%. Specimen: blood. The receptors originated from a woman between 70 and 85 years old in good health.

This chain links TRBV7-2 with TRBJ1-2, with D tentatively TRBD1 (6 bases). This CDR3 region has 16 residues. V lost 2 bases and J 7 bases, leaving 20 bases between the germline ends. Germline V lookup: CDR1 SGHTA, CDR2 FQGNSA. The CDR3 loop is CASSLSGAGDRSGYTF. The CDR3 region has the DNA TGTGCCAGCAGCTTAAGCGGGGCAGGGGATAGAAGTGGCTACACCTTC. The whole variable domain, filled in from reference TRBV7-2 and TRBJ1-2, reads GAGVSQSPSNKVTEKGKDVELRCDPISGHTALYWYRQSLGQGLEFLIYFQGNSAPDKSGLPSDRFSAERTGGSVSTLTIQRTQQEDSAVYLCASSLSGAGDRSGYTFGSGTRLTVV.

The rearrangement joins TRBV7-9 to TRBJ1-1; D is unresolved. V gave up 1 base and J gave up 1 base, with 10 bases separating them. The CDR3 length is 15 residues. Germline assignment: CDR1 SEHNR and CDR2 FQNEAQ (reference sequence). The CDR3 reads CASSLESAGNTEAFF. The CDR3, as DNA: TGTGCCAGCAGCTTAGAATCCGCAGGGAACACTGAAGCTTTCTTT.

This clonotype was seen more than once but under ten times. The gene calls are TRBV7-8 and TRBJ1-1; D is undetermined. The germline V gene encodes CDR1 SGHVS and CDR2 FQNEAQ. The V gene lost 5 bases and the J gene lost 1 base, with 17 bases spanning the gap. This CDR3 region has 16 residues. The CDR3 reads CASSARLREPNTEAFF. CDR3 coding DNA: TGTGCCAGCAGCGCCCGCCTGAGGGAACCGAACACTGAAGCTTTCTTT.

The J gene is TRBJ2-7, the V gene TRBV20-1; 10 bases agree with TRBD1. Germline lookup yields CDR1 DFQATT and CDR2 SNEGSKA (reference sequence). The CDR3 covers 14 residues. Trimming cost V 0 bases and J 4 bases; bases outside gene matches: 3. The CDR3 nucleotides are TGCAGTGCTAGAGATCCGGGACAGGGGTACGAGCAGTACTTC. Encoded protein: CSARDPGQGYEQYF.

The chain couples TRBV5-1 to TRBJ1-2; 8 bases line up with TRBD1. Trimming at V came to 4 bases and at J to 4 bases, leaving 6 bases not matched to a gene. Germline assignment: CDR1 SGHRS and CDR2 YFSETQ. This CDR3 is 14 amino acids long. CDR3 region: CASSHLTGGYGYTF. The CDR3 bases are TGCGCCAGCAGCCACCTTACAGGGGGCTATGGCTACACCTTC.

The V and J genes are TRBV7-2 and TRBJ2-7, with 8 positions matching TRBD2. The CDR3 spans 15 residues. Germline V lookup: CDR1 SGHTA, CDR2 FQGNSA. V shed 5 bases and J 5 bases; nucleotides not matched to a gene: 11. In DNA form, the CDR3 reads TGTGCCAGCAGCCCCCGCGGATATAGCGGGAACGAGCAGTACTTC. It encodes CASSPRGYSGNEQYF.

This chain connects TRBV7-2 to TRBJ1-4, with 10 bases identical to TRBD1. The ends lost 6 bases at V and 2 bases at J; junction bases unmatched: 6. The CDR3 is made up of 16 amino acids. CDR1 is SGHTA and CDR2 is FQGNSA in the germline V gene. CDR3 amino acids: CASRVTGGATNEKLFF. As DNA, the CDR3 is TGTGCCAGCAGGGTGACAGGGGGCGCGACTAATGAAAAACTGTTTTTT.

The sample holds a few counts of this clonotype. The gene calls are TRBV20-1 and TRBJ1-1; 10 bases map to TRBD1. Germline CDR1 is DFQATT and CDR2 is SNEGSKA (reference sequence). The CDR3 is 17 residues long. J lost 4 bases, V lost 1 base, and 12 bases had no gene match. The CDR3 spells CSARVTEGQGLGTEAFF. CDR3 nucleotides: TGCAGTGCTAGAGTTACCGAGGGACAGGGGCTGGGCACTGAAGCTTTCTTT.

The rearrangement links TRBV20-1 to TRBJ2-4; no firm D call. Trimming took off 0 bases at V and 12 bases at J, with 18 bases between the two ends. Germline V gene lookup returns CDR1 DFQATT and CDR2 SNEGSKA (reference sequence). This CDR3 is built from 14 residues. This CDR3 reads CSARDRVAVPTQYF. DNA of the CDR3: TGCAGTGCTAGAGATAGGGTGGCGGTTCCAACTCAGTACTTC.

Many counts were recorded for this clonotype. This chain connects TRBV11-2 to TRBJ2-6, with a possible D match to TRBD2 (7 bases). V was shortened by 1 base and J by 2 bases, with 9 bases between the two germline ends. Looked up from germline, CDR1 is SGHAT and CDR2 is FQNNGV. The CDR3 has 16 residues. The CDR3, as DNA: TGTGCCAGCAGCTTAGGGGGGGGCGCTGGGGCCAACGTCCTGACTTTC. Encoded protein: CASSLGGGAGANVLTF.

This clonotype came up many times. The CDR3 sequence: CSAKKTGEQFF. The DNA of the CDR3 is TGCAGTGCCAAGAAGACGGGAGAGCAGTTCTTC. This chain links TRBV20-1 with TRBJ2-1; TRBD2 is a possible D gene (5 bases). The CDR3 runs 11 residues. The germline V gene encodes CDR1 DFQATT and CDR2 SNEGSKA (reference sequence). V shed 6 bases and J shed 10 bases, with 13 bases lying between them.

This clonotype turned up a few times. As DNA, the CDR3 is TGTGCCAGCAGCCAAGATGTGGCAGGGGAAGCTTTCTTT. Translated, it gives CASSQDVAGEAFF. The chain carries TRBV3-1 and TRBJ1-1, with TRBD1 as a possible D gene (5 bases). Trimming shortened V by 0 bases and J by 8 bases, and 10 bases separated the two germline ends. The CDR3 length is 13 residues. Germline V lookup: CDR1 LGHDT, CDR2 YNNKEL (reference sequence).

In regard to this clonotype: As the CDR3 is not closed by the conserved phenylalanine or tryptophan, this likely results from a read error. V and J are TRBV10-3 and TRBJ2-1; TRBD2 agrees at 14 bases. V was pared by 5 bases and J by 6 bases, with 3 bases of the junction left unmatched. The CDR3 length is 15 residues. The germline CDR1 and CDR2 sequences are ENHRY and SYGVKD. The DNA of the CDR3 is TGTGCCATCAGTCCGACTAGCGGGGGGGCCAATGAGCAGTTCTTG. This codes for CAISPTSGGANEQFL.

This chain joins TRBV20-1 and TRBJ1-1, with D possibly TRBD1 on 5 matching bases. Germline V gene sequence: CDR1 DFQATT, CDR2 SNEGSKA (reference sequence). The CDR3 length is 14 residues. V shed 1 base and J shed 0 bases, with 9 bases lying between them. The CDR3: CSARARDLNTEAFF. The DNA for the CDR3 is TGCAGTGCTAGAGCGAGGGACCTGAACACTGAAGCTTTCTTT.